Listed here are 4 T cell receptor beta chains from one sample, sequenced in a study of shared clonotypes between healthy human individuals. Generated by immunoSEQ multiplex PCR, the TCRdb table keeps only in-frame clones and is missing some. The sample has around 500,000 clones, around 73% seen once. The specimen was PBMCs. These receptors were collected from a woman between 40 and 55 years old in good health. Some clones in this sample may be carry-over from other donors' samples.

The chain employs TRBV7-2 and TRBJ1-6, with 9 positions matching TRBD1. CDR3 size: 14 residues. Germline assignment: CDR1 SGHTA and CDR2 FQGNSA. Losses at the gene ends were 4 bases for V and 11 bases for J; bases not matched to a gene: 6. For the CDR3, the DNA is TGTGCCAGCAGCTCCGGGACAGGGTTGACACCCCTCCACTTT. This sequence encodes CASSSGTGLTPLHF. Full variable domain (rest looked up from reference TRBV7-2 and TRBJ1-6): GAGVSQSPSNKVTEKGKDVELRCDPISGHTALYWYRQSLGQGLEFLIYFQGNSAPDKSGLPSDRFSAERTGGSVSTLTIQRTQQEDSAVYLCASSSGTGLTPLHFGNGTRLTVT.

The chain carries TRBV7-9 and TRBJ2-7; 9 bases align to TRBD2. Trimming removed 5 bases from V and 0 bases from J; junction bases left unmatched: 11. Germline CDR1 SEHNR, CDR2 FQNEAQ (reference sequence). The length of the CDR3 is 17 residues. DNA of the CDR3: TGTGCCAGCAGCCTATCCAGACTAGCGGCTACCTCCTACGAGCAGTACTTC. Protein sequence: CASSLSRLAATSYEQYF. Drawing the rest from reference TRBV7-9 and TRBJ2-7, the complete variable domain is DTGVSQNPRHKITKRGQNVTFRCDPISEHNRLYWYRQTLGQGPEFLTYFQNEAQLEKSRLLSDRFSAERPKGSFSTLEIQRTEQGDSAMYLCASSLSRLAATSYEQYFGPGTRLTVT.

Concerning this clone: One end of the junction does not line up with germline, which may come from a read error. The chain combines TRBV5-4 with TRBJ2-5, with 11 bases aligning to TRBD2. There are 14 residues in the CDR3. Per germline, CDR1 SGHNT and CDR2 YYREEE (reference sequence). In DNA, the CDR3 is TGTGCCGGCAGCTTACTAGCGGGAGTGGAGGCCCAGTACTTC. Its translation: CAGSLLAGVEAQYF.

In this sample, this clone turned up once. CDR3 nucleotides: TGTGCCGGCGGGGGTGGTTGGGGGACCTACAATGAGCAGTTCTTC. Amino acid sequence: CAGGGGWGTYNEQFF. V and J are TRBV30 and TRBJ2-1; 7 bases line up with TRBD2. The CDR3 is made up of 15 amino acids. V shed 8 bases, J shed 2 bases, and the junction held 12 bases outside the gene matches. Germline V CDR1 and CDR2: GTSNPN, SVGIG (reference sequence). The whole variable domain, remainder taken from reference TRBV30 and TRBJ2-1, is SQTIHQWPATLVQPVGSPLSLECTVEGTSNPNLYWYRQAAGRGLQLLFYSVGIGQISSEVPQNLSASRPQDRQFILSSKKLLLSDSGFYLCAGGGGWGTYNEQFFGPGTRLTVL.